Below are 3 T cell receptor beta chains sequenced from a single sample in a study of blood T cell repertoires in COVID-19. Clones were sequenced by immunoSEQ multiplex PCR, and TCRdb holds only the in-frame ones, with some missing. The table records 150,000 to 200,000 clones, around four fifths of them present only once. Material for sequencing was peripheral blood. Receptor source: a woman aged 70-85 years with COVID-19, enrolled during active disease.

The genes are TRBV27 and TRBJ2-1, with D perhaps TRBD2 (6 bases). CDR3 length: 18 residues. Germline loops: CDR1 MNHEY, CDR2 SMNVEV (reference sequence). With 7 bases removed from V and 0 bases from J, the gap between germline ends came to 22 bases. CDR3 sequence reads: CASNWTPGLGSSYNEQFF. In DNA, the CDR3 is TGTGCCAGCAATTGGACCCCGGGACTCGGCAGCTCCTACAATGAGCAGTTCTTC.

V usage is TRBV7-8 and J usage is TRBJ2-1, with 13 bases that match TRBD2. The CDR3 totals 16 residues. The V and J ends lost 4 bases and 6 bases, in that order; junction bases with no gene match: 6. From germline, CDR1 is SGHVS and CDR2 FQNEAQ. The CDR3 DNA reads TGTGCCAGCAGCTCCCCCGGACTAGCGGGAGTCAATGAGCAGTTCTTC. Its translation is CASSSPGLAGVNEQFF.

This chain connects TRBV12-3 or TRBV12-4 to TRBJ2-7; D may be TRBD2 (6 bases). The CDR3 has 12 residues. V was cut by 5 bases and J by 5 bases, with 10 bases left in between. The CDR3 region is CASSEEGDEQYF. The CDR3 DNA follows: TGTGCCAGCAGTGAGGAGGGCGACGAGCAGTACTTC.